This TCR beta chain was documented in a study of T cell responses to AZD1222 COVID-19 vaccine. Trimming cost V 7 bases and J 1 base, with 20 bases left between them. The CDR3 contains 16 residues. Whole-study findings and limits: The CD4 TCRs associated with vaccination extended across spike and predominated at 160-218 and 743-854.

Concerning this clone itself: Its specificity is unknown.

TCRdb's table, derived via immunoSEQ multiplex PCR, lists solely in-frame clones and lacks some. The table records some 130,000 clones, 92% of them present only once. The clonotype was recovered from an adult who received the AZD1222 COVID-19 vaccine. V and J are TRBV23-1 and TRBJ2-7; no definite D call. TRBV23-1 is given ORF status, its function remaining uncertain. The sample consisted of peripheral blood, taken 28 days after the second AZD1222 dose. The CDR3 DNA is TGCGCCAGCACCGCGACGACACGGTCTGGGTCCTACGAGCAGTACTTC. As protein: CASTATTRSGSYEQYF.